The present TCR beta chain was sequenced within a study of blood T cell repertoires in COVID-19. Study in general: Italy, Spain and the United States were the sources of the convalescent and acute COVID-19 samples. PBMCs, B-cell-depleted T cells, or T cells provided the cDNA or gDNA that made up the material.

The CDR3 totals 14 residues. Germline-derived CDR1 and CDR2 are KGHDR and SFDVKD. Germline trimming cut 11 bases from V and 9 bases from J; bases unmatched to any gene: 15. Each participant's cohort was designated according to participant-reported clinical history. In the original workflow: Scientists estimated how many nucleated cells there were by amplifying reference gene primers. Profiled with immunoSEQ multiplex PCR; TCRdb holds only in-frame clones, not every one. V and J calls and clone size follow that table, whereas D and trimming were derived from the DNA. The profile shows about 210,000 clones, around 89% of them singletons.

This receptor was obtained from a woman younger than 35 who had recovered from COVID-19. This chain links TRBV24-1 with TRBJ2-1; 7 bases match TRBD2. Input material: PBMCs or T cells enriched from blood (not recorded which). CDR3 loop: CAIAGTGGSVEQFF. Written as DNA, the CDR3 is TGTGCCATCGCCGGGACGGGGGGTTCGGTTGAGCAGTTCTTC.